This is a list of T cell receptor beta chains from one sample in a study of T cells in Graves' hyperthyroidism and ophthalmopathy. From the multiplex PCR reads, TCRdb called clonotypes with MiXCR, one entry per CDR3 protein. The sample lists about 110,000 distinct CDR3 sequences, about 16% occurring once. Sequencing used blood. All receptors come from a woman between 50 and 59 years old with Graves' hyperthyroidism. Each CDR3 is given with its conserved first and last residue. The order of the fields is V gene, D gene, J gene, clone size, CDR3 protein, CDR3 DNA. D genes are given only for firm matches. Clone size is stated in some rows and not others, as once, few, many or a class when expanded.

V gene: TRBV4-1; D gene: .; J gene: TRBJ1-5; clone size: many; CDR3 protein: CASSQGTELGNQPQHF; CDR3 DNA: TGCGCCAGCAGCCAAGGGACAGAGCTGGGGAATCAGCCCCAGCATTTT
V gene: TRBV20-1; D gene: TRBD2; J gene: TRBJ2-3; clone size: many; CDR3 protein: CSALGLPSPDTQYF; CDR3 DNA: TGCAGTGCCCTGGGACTACCGAGCCCAGATACGCAGTATTTT
V gene: TRBV11-3; D gene: TRBD2; J gene: TRBJ2-3; clone size: many; CDR3 protein: CASSLMGGSADTQYF; CDR3 DNA: TGTGCCAGCAGCTTAATGGGCGGGAGCGCAGATACGCAGTATTTT
V gene: TRBV10-3; D gene: .; J gene: TRBJ1-5; clone size: many; CDR3 protein: CAIRGQAEGPQHF; CDR3 DNA: TGTGCCATCAGGGGGCAGGCTGAGGGGCCCCAGCATTTT
V gene: TRBV28; D gene: .; J gene: TRBJ2-3; clone size: many; CDR3 protein: CASSFSDRGGAQYF; CDR3 DNA: TGTGCCAGCAGTTTCTCCGACAGGGGAGGGGCGCAGTATTTT
V gene: TRBV7-8; D gene: TRBD1; J gene: TRBJ1-2; clone size: many; CDR3 protein: CASSLGGTGDRYGYTF; CDR3 DNA: TGTGCCAGCAGCTTAGGCGGGACAGGAGACCGCTATGGCTACACCTTC
V gene: TRBV3-1; D gene: TRBD1; J gene: TRBJ2-1; clone size: many; CDR3 protein: CASSPRDRGYNEQFF; CDR3 DNA: TGTGCCAGCAGCCCTAGGGACAGGGGTTACAATGAGCAGTTCTTC
V gene: TRBV6-1; D gene: TRBD2; J gene: TRBJ2-7; clone size: few; CDR3 protein: CASSYPAGGPHEQYF; CDR3 DNA: TGTGCCAGCAGTTATCCGGCGGGAGGGCCACACGAGCAGTACTTC
V gene: TRBV5-1; D gene: TRBD2; J gene: TRBJ2-5; clone size: many; CDR3 protein: CASSFSGRGETQYF; CDR3 DNA: TGCGCCAGCAGTTTTAGCGGGAGAGGTGAGACCCAGTACTTC
V gene: TRBV27; D gene: .; J gene: TRBJ2-5; clone size: .; CDR3 protein: CASSFAEMETQYF; CDR3 DNA: TGTGCCAGCAGTTTTGCGGAGATGGAGACCCAGTACTTC
V gene: TRBV19; D gene: .; J gene: TRBJ1-1; clone size: many; CDR3 protein: CASSILGTEAFF; CDR3 DNA: TGTGCCAGTAGTATATTGGGCACTGAAGCTTTCTTT
V gene: TRBV6-1; D gene: .; J gene: TRBJ1-2; clone size: many; CDR3 protein: CASSPGRVYGYTF; CDR3 DNA: TGTGCCAGCAGCCCCGGCAGGGTGTATGGCTACACCTTC
V gene: TRBV3-1; D gene: .; J gene: TRBJ2-1; clone size: many; CDR3 protein: CASSLGLYNEQFF; CDR3 DNA: TGTGCCAGCAGCTTGGGACTGTACAATGAGCAGTTCTTC
V gene: TRBV6-1; D gene: .; J gene: TRBJ2-1; clone size: many; CDR3 protein: CASKPTVTSYNEQFF; CDR3 DNA: TGTGCCAGCAAACCGACAGTGACATCCTACAATGAGCAGTTCTTC
V gene: TRBV18; D gene: .; J gene: TRBJ2-1; clone size: many; CDR3 protein: CASSPLPECNEQFF; CDR3 DNA: TGTGCCAGCTCACCGCTCCCCGAATGCAATGAGCAGTTCTTC
V gene: TRBV28; D gene: .; J gene: TRBJ2-3; clone size: many; CDR3 protein: CASSPTDTDTQYF; CDR3 DNA: TGTGCCAGCAGCCCGACCGACACAGATACGCAGTATTTT
V gene: TRBV5-1; D gene: .; J gene: TRBJ2-1; clone size: few; CDR3 protein: CASSLDIQNEQFF; CDR3 DNA: TGCGCCAGCAGCTTGGACATTCAGAATGAGCAGTTCTTC
V gene: TRBV28; D gene: TRBD2; J gene: TRBJ2-1; clone size: .; CDR3 protein: CASSFVSGIGEQFF; CDR3 DNA: TGTGCCAGCAGTTTCGTTAGCGGGATCGGTGAGCAGTTCTTC
V gene: TRBV3-1; D gene: TRBD2; J gene: TRBJ2-5; clone size: many; CDR3 protein: CASSQGGAGRQETQYF; CDR3 DNA: TGTGCCAGCAGCCAAGGAGGAGCGGGAAGACAAGAGACCCAGTACTTC
V gene: TRBV12-3/TRBV12-4; D gene: TRBD1; J gene: TRBJ1-2; clone size: many; CDR3 protein: CASSGGTGGYGYTF; CDR3 DNA: TGTGCCAGCAGTGGAGGGACAGGGGGTTATGGCTACACCTTC
V gene: TRBV27; D gene: .; J gene: TRBJ2-3; clone size: many; CDR3 protein: CASKLQVTDTQYF; CDR3 DNA: TGTGCCAGCAAATTGCAAGTCACAGATACGCAGTATTTT
V gene: TRBV19; D gene: TRBD2; J gene: TRBJ2-5; clone size: many; CDR3 protein: CASSISASGETQYF; CDR3 DNA: TGTGCCAGTAGTATCTCGGCTAGCGGAGAGACCCAGTACTTC
V gene: TRBV2; D gene: TRBD1; J gene: TRBJ1-6; clone size: many; CDR3 protein: CASRGQLRSPLHF; CDR3 DNA: TGTGCCAGCAGGGGACAGCTTCGTTCACCCCTCCACTTT
V gene: TRBV7-2; D gene: .; J gene: TRBJ2-5; clone size: many; CDR3 protein: CASSSFRGMQETQYF; CDR3 DNA: TGTGCCAGCAGCTCTTTTCGGGGGATGCAGGAGACCCAGTACTTC
V gene: TRBV27; D gene: TRBD1; J gene: TRBJ2-1; clone size: many; CDR3 protein: CASSLSGGTGTNEQFF; CDR3 DNA: TGTGCCAGCAGTTTATCGGGAGGGACAGGGACCAATGAGCAGTTCTTC
V gene: TRBV7-7; D gene: .; J gene: TRBJ2-1; clone size: many; CDR3 protein: CASSFEGHNYNEQFF; CDR3 DNA: TGTGCTAGCAGCTTCGAGGGCCATAACTACAATGAGCAGTTCTTC
V gene: TRBV30; D gene: .; J gene: TRBJ1-3; clone size: many; CDR3 protein: CAWSVLGRSGNTIYF; CDR3 DNA: TGTGCCTGGAGTGTACTGGGGAGGTCTGGAAACACCATATATTTT
V gene: TRBV29-1; D gene: .; J gene: TRBJ2-5; clone size: few; CDR3 protein: CSAREGRGETQYF; CDR3 DNA: TGCAGCGCCCGCGAGGGGCGCGGAGAGACCCAGTACTTC
V gene: TRBV10-3; D gene: .; J gene: TRBJ1-5; clone size: many; CDR3 protein: CATQGIDNQPQHF; CDR3 DNA: TGTGCCACCCAGGGGATAGACAATCAGCCCCAGCATTTT
V gene: TRBV5-1; D gene: .; J gene: TRBJ2-7; clone size: .; CDR3 protein: CASSLGRDSQQYF; CDR3 DNA: TGCGCCAGCAGCTTGGGTCGGGACTCGCAGCAGTACTTC
V gene: TRBV11-2; D gene: .; J gene: TRBJ2-5; clone size: .; CDR3 protein: CASSLGGPRTQYF; CDR3 DNA: TGTGCCAGCAGCTTGGGGGGGCCGCGGACCCAGTACTTC
V gene: TRBV7-3; D gene: TRBD2; J gene: TRBJ2-1; clone size: many; CDR3 protein: CASSSRLASSDEQFF; CDR3 DNA: TGTGCCAGCAGCTCCCGACTAGCATCGTCCGATGAGCAGTTCTTC
V gene: TRBV27; D gene: .; J gene: TRBJ2-5; clone size: many; CDR3 protein: CASSWQGQETQYF; CDR3 DNA: TGTGCCAGCAGTTGGCAGGGACAAGAGACCCAGTACTTC
V gene: TRBV7-2; D gene: TRBD2; J gene: TRBJ2-3; clone size: .; CDR3 protein: CASSSGTRSTDTQYF; CDR3 DNA: TGTGCCAGCAGCTCCGGGACTAGGAGTACAGATACGCAGTATTTT
V gene: TRBV15; D gene: .; J gene: TRBJ2-3; clone size: many; CDR3 protein: CATSRDSLDTQYF; CDR3 DNA: TGTGCCACCAGCAGGGACAGTTTGGATACGCAGTATTTT
V gene: TRBV30; D gene: TRBD2; J gene: TRBJ2-2; clone size: many; CDR3 protein: CAWSYVLAGVGELFF; CDR3 DNA: TGTGCCTGGAGTTATGTCTTAGCGGGAGTCGGGGAGCTGTTTTTT
V gene: TRBV12-3/TRBV12-4; D gene: .; J gene: TRBJ2-1; clone size: .; CDR3 protein: CASSTRGVRYNEQFF; CDR3 DNA: TGTGCCAGCAGCACCCGGGGTGTTAGGTACAATGAGCAGTTCTTC
V gene: TRBV6-1; D gene: TRBD2; J gene: TRBJ2-3; clone size: .; CDR3 protein: CASSEGGRAADTQYF; CDR3 DNA: TGTGCCAGCAGTGAAGGCGGGAGGGCCGCAGATACGCAGTATTTT
V gene: TRBV24-1; D gene: TRBD2; J gene: TRBJ2-1; clone size: many; CDR3 protein: CATSAGLPDNEQFF; CDR3 DNA: TGTGCCACCAGTGCGGGACTACCCGACAATGAGCAGTTCTTC
V gene: TRBV15; D gene: .; J gene: TRBJ1-5; clone size: .; CDR3 protein: CATSRAGRGNQPQHF; CDR3 DNA: TGTGCCACCAGCAGAGCGGGCAGGGGTAATCAGCCCCAGCATTTT
V gene: TRBV19; D gene: TRBD1; J gene: TRBJ2-2; clone size: once; CDR3 protein: CASRRQGKTGELFF; CDR3 DNA: TGTGCCAGTAGGCGACAGGGGAAGACCGGGGAGCTGTTTTTT
V gene: TRBV28; D gene: .; J gene: TRBJ2-3; clone size: many; CDR3 protein: CASSFSPSETDTQYF; CDR3 DNA: TGTGCCAGCAGTTTTTCGCCGAGTGAAACAGATACGCAGTATTTT
V gene: TRBV15; D gene: .; J gene: TRBJ2-2; clone size: many; CDR3 protein: CATSRDEGAGELFF; CDR3 DNA: TGTGCCACCAGCAGAGATGAGGGGGCCGGGGAGCTGTTTTTT
V gene: TRBV12-3/TRBV12-4; D gene: .; J gene: TRBJ1-2; clone size: once; CDR3 protein: CASSLYLVGMETSYGYTF; CDR3 DNA: TGTGCCAGCAGTTTATACCTGGTAGGGATGGAGACCAGCTATGGCTACACCTTC
V gene: TRBV20-1; D gene: .; J gene: TRBJ1-6; clone size: many; CDR3 protein: CSASAWGSPLHF; CDR3 DNA: TGCAGTGCTAGTGCCTGGGGATCACCCCTCCACTTT
V gene: TRBV30; D gene: .; J gene: TRBJ1-5; clone size: many; CDR3 protein: CAWSVSGRGSNQPQHF; CDR3 DNA: TGTGCCTGGAGTGTATCTGGCAGGGGCAGCAATCAGCCCCAGCATTTT
V gene: TRBV20-1; D gene: TRBD1; J gene: TRBJ1-2; clone size: many; CDR3 protein: CSGGQGSYGYTF; CDR3 DNA: TGCAGTGGTGGACAGGGGAGCTATGGCTACACCTTC
V gene: TRBV12-3/TRBV12-4; D gene: .; J gene: TRBJ1-5; clone size: many; CDR3 protein: CASSLGDSSNQPQHF; CDR3 DNA: TGTGCCAGCAGTCTAGGGGACTCCAGCAATCAGCCCCAGCATTTT
V gene: TRBV19; D gene: .; J gene: TRBJ2-2; clone size: many; CDR3 protein: CASSILGGTGELFF; CDR3 DNA: TGTGCCAGTAGTATCCTTGGGGGCACCGGGGAGCTGTTTTTT
V gene: TRBV7-9; D gene: .; J gene: TRBJ2-7; clone size: .; CDR3 protein: CASSSRLDSIYEQYF; CDR3 DNA: TGTGCCAGCAGCTCGCGACTGGACTCGATTTACGAGCAGTACTTC
V gene: TRBV5-1; D gene: .; J gene: TRBJ1-1; clone size: few; CDR3 protein: CASSSTAGTPEAFF; CDR3 DNA: TGCGCCAGCAGCTCCACGGCGGGGACTCCTGAAGCTTTCTTT
V gene: TRBV7-2; D gene: TRBD1; J gene: TRBJ1-2; clone size: .; CDR3 protein: CASSFTGVGVSVYGYTF; CDR3 DNA: TGTGCCAGCAGCTTTACAGGGGTCGGTGTTTCGGTCTATGGCTACACCTTC
V gene: TRBV9; D gene: TRBD1; J gene: TRBJ2-2; clone size: many; CDR3 protein: CASSAQGSGTLSTGELFF; CDR3 DNA: TGTGCCAGCAGCGCACAGGGGTCCGGGACACTATCCACCGGGGAGCTGTTTTTT
V gene: TRBV6-8; D gene: TRBD2; J gene: TRBJ2-1; clone size: .; CDR3 protein: CASRSLGLADYNEQFF; CDR3 DNA: TGTGCCAGCCGTAGTCTGGGACTAGCGGACTACAATGAGCAGTTCTTC
V gene: TRBV7-3; D gene: .; J gene: TRBJ2-1; clone size: .; CDR3 protein: CASSHGGEQFF; CDR3 DNA: TGTGCCAGCAGCCACGGGGGTGAGCAGTTCTTC
V gene: TRBV11-2; D gene: .; J gene: TRBJ2-3; clone size: many; CDR3 protein: CASSGGPGPTDTQYF; CDR3 DNA: TGTGCCAGCAGCGGAGGGCCGGGCCCAACAGATACGCAGTATTTT
V gene: TRBV28; D gene: TRBD2; J gene: TRBJ2-1; clone size: many; CDR3 protein: CASSLRTSGINNEQFF; CDR3 DNA: TGTGCCAGCAGTCTCAGGACTAGCGGGATTAACAATGAGCAGTTCTTC